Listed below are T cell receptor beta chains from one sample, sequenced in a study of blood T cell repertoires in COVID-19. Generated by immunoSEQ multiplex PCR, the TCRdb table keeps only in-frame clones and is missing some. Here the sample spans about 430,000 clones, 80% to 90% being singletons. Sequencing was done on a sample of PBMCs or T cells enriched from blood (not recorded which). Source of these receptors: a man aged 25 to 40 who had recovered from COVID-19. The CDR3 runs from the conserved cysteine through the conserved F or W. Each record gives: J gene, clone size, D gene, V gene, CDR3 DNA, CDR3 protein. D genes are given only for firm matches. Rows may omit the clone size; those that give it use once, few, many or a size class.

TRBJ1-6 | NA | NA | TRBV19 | TGTGCCAGTAGTGGTTCGGGGGTAGCGTTTGATTCACCCCTCCACTTT | CASSGSGVAFDSPLHF
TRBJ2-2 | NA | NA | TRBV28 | TGTGCCAGCACGAGCCCGGGACAACTGATGAACACCGGGGAGCTGTTTTTT | CASTSPGQLMNTGELFF
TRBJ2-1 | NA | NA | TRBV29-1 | TGCAGCGGTGACTACTCCTACAATGAGCAGTTCTTC | CSGDYSYNEQFF
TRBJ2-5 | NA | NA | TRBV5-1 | TGCGCCAGCCGAGAGACTAATCAAGAGACCCAGTACTTC | CASRETNQETQYF
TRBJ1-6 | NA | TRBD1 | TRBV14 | TGTGCCAGCAGCCCCGGGACAGGGGCCTATAATTCACCCCTCCACTTT | CASSPGTGAYNSPLHF
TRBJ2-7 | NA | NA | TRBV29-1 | TGCAGCGTTTGGGGCAGGGTAAACGAGCAGTACTTC | CSVWGRVNEQYF
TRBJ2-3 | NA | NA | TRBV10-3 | TGTGCCCTCGGGAGTAGCACAGATACGCAGTATTTT | CALGSSTDTQYF
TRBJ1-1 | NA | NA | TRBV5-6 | TGTGCCAGCAGCTTGGTGTGGGGAGGCACTGAAGCTTTCTTT | CASSLVWGGTEAFF
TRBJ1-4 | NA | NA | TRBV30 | TGTGCCTGGAGTGAGGGGGTTGCAACTAATGAAAAACTGTTTTTT | CAWSEGVATNEKLFF
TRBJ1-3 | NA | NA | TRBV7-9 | TGTGCCAGCCAACGAGGGGGCTCTGGAAACACCATATATTTT | CASQRGGSGNTIYF
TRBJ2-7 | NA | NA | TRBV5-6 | TGTGCCAGCAGCTTGGCGTCGTACGAGCAGTACTTC | CASSLASYEQYF
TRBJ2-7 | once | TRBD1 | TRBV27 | TGTGCCAGCAGTCAATGGGACAGTTACTACGAGCAGTACTTC | CASSQWDSYYEQYF
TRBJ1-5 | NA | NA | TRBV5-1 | TGCGCCAGCAGCTTTAACACAGGGCTTAATCAGCCCCAGCATTTT | CASSFNTGLNQPQHF
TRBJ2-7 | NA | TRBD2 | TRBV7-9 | TGTGCCAGCAGCTACACTAGCGGGATAAACTACGAGCAGTACTTC | CASSYTSGINYEQYF
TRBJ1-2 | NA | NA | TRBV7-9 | TGTGCCAGCAGCTCTAGCCGGGGTTCTAACTATGGCTACACCTTC | CASSSSRGSNYGYTF
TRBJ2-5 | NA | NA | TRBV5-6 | TGTGCCAGCAGCGGAGAAGAGACCCAGTACTTC | CASSGEETQYF
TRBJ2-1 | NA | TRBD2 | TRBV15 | TGTGCCACCAGCAGAGGTGGACTAGGCTCCAATGAGCAGTTCTTC | CATSRGGLGSNEQFF
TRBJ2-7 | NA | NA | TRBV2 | TGTGCCAGCAACCCAACCAGAGGATACTACGAGCAGTACTTC | CASNPTRGYYEQYF
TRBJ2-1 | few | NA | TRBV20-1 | TGCAGTGCTGGCACTAAGGGAGTTGAGTTCTTC | CSAGTKGVEFF
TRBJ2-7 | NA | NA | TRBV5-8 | TGTGCCAGCAGCATGGCGCAGGGGCTCGTCGAGCAGTACTTC | CASSMAQGLVEQYF
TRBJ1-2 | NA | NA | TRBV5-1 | TGCGCCAGCAAAATGAACAGGGTGAACTATGGCTACACCTTC | CASKMNRVNYGYTF
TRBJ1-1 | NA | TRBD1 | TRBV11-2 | TGTGCCAGCAGCCCACAGGGGTCCTCTCGGGCTGAAGCTTTCTTT | CASSPQGSSRAEAFF
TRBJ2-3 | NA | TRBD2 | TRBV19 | TGTGCCAGTAGTACCCCGGGACTAGCGAAGGGCACAGATACGCAGTATTTT | CASSTPGLAKGTDTQYF
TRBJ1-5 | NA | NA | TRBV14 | TGTGCCAGCAGCCAAGATCTAGGACAGCCCCAGCATTTT | CASSQDLGQPQHF
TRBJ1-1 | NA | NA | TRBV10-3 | TGTGCCATCAGTGACGCAGGGGTCACTGAAGCTTTCTTT | CAISDAGVTEAFF
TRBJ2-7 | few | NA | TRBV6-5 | TGTGCCAGCAGTTCCAGGGCAGATAAGCCCTACGAGCAGTACTTC | CASSSRADKPYEQYF
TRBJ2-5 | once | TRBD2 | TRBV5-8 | TGTGCCAGCAGCTTGGATCTAGCGGCCGAAGAGACCCAGTACTTC | CASSLDLAAEETQYF
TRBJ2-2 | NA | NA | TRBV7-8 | TGTGCCAGCAGCACCGGACTAAACACCGGGGAGCTGTTTTTT | CASSTGLNTGELFF
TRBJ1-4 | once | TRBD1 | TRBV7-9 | TGTGCCAGCAGCTCTCGGGACAGGGGGTTTGGAAAACTGTTTTTT | CASSSRDRGFGKLFF
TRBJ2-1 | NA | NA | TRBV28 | TGTGCCAGCAGCGGGGACTTTCTCAATGAGCAGTTCTTC | CASSGDFLNEQFF
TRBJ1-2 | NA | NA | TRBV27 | TGTGCCAGCGCCACTCTAGGCGGTGGCTACACCTTC | CASATLGGGYTF
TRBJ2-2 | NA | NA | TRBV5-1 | TGCGCCAGCGCTGTGTATGGTGGAGCGAACACCGGGGAGCTGTTTTTT | CASAVYGGANTGELFF
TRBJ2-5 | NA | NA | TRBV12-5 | TGTGCTAGTGGTGGGGGGACGGCCCAAGAGACCCAGTACTTC | CASGGGTAQETQYF
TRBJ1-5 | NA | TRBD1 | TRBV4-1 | TGCGCCAGCAGCCAACCCGGGACAGGGAGGCGGAGCAATCAGCCCCAGCATTTT | CASSQPGTGRRSNQPQHF
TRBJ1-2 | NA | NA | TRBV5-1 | TGCGCCAGCAGCCCCGGGGGGGATCTCCTTGGGTATGGCTACACCTTC | CASSPGGDLLGYGYTF
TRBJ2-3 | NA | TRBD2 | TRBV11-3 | TGTGCCAGCAGCCCAGGGACTAGTACTGAAGATACGCAGTATTTT | CASSPGTSTEDTQYF
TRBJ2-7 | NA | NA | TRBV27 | TGTGCCAGCAGTTTATCCCACAGTTTAGTCGACGAGCAGTACTTC | CASSLSHSLVDEQYF
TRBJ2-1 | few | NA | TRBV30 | TGTGCCTGGAGTGTCTCCAGGGGTAACTACAATGAGCAGTTCTTC | CAWSVSRGNYNEQFF
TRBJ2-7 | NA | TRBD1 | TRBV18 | TGTGCCAGCTCATCTATGGACAGGGGGCTCCACGAGCAGTACTTC | CASSSMDRGLHEQYF
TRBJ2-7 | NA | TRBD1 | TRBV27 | TGTGCCAGCAGACCGGGACAGGGGTATCCCGAGCAGTACTTC | CASRPGQGYPEQYF
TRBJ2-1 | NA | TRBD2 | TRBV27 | TGTGCCAGCAGTTTTGCGGGACTAGGTGTCGATGAGCAGTTCTTC | CASSFAGLGVDEQFF
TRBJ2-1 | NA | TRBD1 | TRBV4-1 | TGCGCCAGCAGCCGAACACCGGGACAGGGTTTCCATGAGCAGTTCTTC | CASSRTPGQGFHEQFF
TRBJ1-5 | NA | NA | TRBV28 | TGTGCCAGCAGGATACAGGGACCTACATGGCCCCAGCATTTT | CASRIQGPTWPQHF
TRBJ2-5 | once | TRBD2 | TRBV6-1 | TGTGCCAGCAGTGAGGAAGCGGGAGAGGTGACCCAGTACTTC | CASSEEAGEVTQYF
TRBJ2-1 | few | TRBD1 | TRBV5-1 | TGCGCCAGCAGCCCACCAGGACAGGGGGACTACAATGAGCAGTTCTTC | CASSPPGQGDYNEQFF
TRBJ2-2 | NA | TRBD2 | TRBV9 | TGTGCCAGCAGCCTAGAAGGGCTAGCGGGTATCACCGGGGAGCTGTTTTTT | CASSLEGLAGITGELFF
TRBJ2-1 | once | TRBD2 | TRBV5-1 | TGCGCCAGCAGCGCCGGAGCTGGGGGGGTTTACAATGAGCAGTTCTTC | CASSAGAGGVYNEQFF
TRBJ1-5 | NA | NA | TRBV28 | TGTGCCAGCACCCTACTGACCTTCCGGGGTCAGCCCCAGCATTTT | CASTLLTFRGQPQHF
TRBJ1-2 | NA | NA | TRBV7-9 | TGTGCCAGCAGCAATCCCCTAGTTGGGGGCAATGGCTACACCTTC | CASSNPLVGGNGYTF
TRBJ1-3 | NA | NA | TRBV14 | TGTGCCAGCAGCCCAGGGCCCGGAAACACCATATATTTT | CASSPGPGNTIYF
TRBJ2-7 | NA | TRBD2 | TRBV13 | TGTGCCAGCAGCTTAGCTAGCGGGGGTTCCTACGAGCAGTACTTC | CASSLASGGSYEQYF